These 20 T cell receptor beta chains came from one sample sequenced in a study of radiation and T cells in renal cell carcinoma. Noted time point: blood 2 weeks post-SBRT. Indicated treatment: 15 Gy SBRT to primary tumor, nephrectomy 4 weeks later. TCRdb's table, derived via immunoSEQ multiplex PCR, lists solely in-frame clones and lacks some. Here the sample spans roughly 120,000 clones, approximately 80% being singletons. Sequences were derived from blood, sampled from a patient whose treatment included radiotherapy and nephrectomy. These receptors all stem from a woman aged 55-75 years with renal cell carcinoma.

The rearrangement joins TRBV5-4 to TRBJ2-5, with D hard to call. The DNA end is more similar to TRBJ2-7, so the J call may be wrong. The CDR3 covers 13 residues. In germline, CDR1 is SGHNT, CDR2 YYREEE (reference sequence). CDR3: CASSLVGSYEQYF. The CDR3 nucleotides are TGTGCCAGCAGCTTGGTCGGCTCCTACGAGCAGTACTTC.

The chain recombines TRBV9 with TRBJ2-1, with TRBD1 as a possible D gene (6 bases). Germline V CDR1 and CDR2: SGDLS, YYNGEE. The CDR3 contains 14 residues. V lost 1 base and J lost 7, with 12 bases in between. The CDR3 DNA follows: TGTGCCAGCAGCGTATCGTGGGGGCGGAATGAGCAGTTCTTC. It is translated as CASSVSWGRNEQFF.

J is TRBJ1-5 and V is TRBV28; D is unresolved. Per germline, CDR1 MDHEN and CDR2 SYDVKM. Trimming took off 3 bases at V and 5 bases at J, with 11 bases between the two ends. The CDR3 has 14 residues. The CDR3 nucleotides read TGTGCCAGCAGTTTTCCGCATATCGATCAGCCCCAGCATTTT. Translated: CASSFPHIDQPQHF.

The rearrangement uses TRBV19 and TRBJ1-1, with unresolved D. The V end was cut by 11 bases, the J end by 1 base, with 11 bases between. Germline values: CDR1 LNHDA, CDR2 SQIVND (reference sequence). This CDR3 is built from 12 residues. CDR3: CACRTWNTEAFF. The CDR3 DNA reads as TGTGCCTGCAGGACCTGGAACACTGAAGCTTTCTTT.

The gene calls are TRBV5-3 and TRBJ2-6, with a weak D call TRBD2 (5 bases). TRBV5-3 counts as an open reading frame of uncertain function. Trimming shortened V by 2 bases and J by 4 bases, and 19 bases separated the two germline ends. The CDR3 length is 18 residues. CDR3 loop: CARSFKTLGGTGANVLTF. The CDR3 region has the DNA TGTGCCAGAAGCTTTAAAACCCTAGGAGGTACCGGGGCCAACGTCCTGACTTTC.

The chain recombines TRBV7-6 with TRBJ1-3, with D unclear. Trimming pared 3 bases from V and 4 bases from J, leaving 4 bases between. Germline lookup yields CDR1 SGHVS and CDR2 FNYEAQ. This CDR3 comprises 12 residues. CDR3 nucleotide sequence: TGTGCCAGCAGCTTCGGGGGAAACACCATATATTTT. The encoded protein is CASSFGGNTIYF.

A few counts support this clone. This rearrangement joins TRBV28 to TRBJ1-5; 7 positions agree with TRBD1. From germline, CDR1 is MDHEN and CDR2 SYDVKM. This CDR3 has 15 residues. V lost 4 bases to trimming and J lost 2 bases; unmatched junction nucleotides: 5. The CDR3 DNA follows: TGTGCCAGCAGTTCGCAGGGGGTCGGCAATCAGCCCCAGCATTTT. Translating gives CASSSQGVGNQPQHF.

This chain connects TRBV27 to TRBJ1-5; TRBD1 might be the D (6 bases). Between the trimmed V and J ends, which lost 8 bases and 0 bases, there was a span of 17 bases. The CDR3 extends over 16 amino acids. Germline-derived CDR1 and CDR2 are MNHEY and SMNVEV (reference sequence). As DNA, the CDR3 is TGTGCCAGCGGAACTCGTCAGGGGTCTAGCAATCAGCCCCAGCATTTT. Its translation: CASGTRQGSSNQPQHF.

CDR3 nucleotides: TGCGCCAGCAGCCCCATCCCTGGGCAGCCCCAGCATTTT. Amino acids: CASSPIPGQPQHF. This rearrangement joins TRBV4-1 to TRBJ1-5; D not resolved. CDR1 is MGHRA, CDR2 YSYEKL, per germline. This CDR3 is built from 13 residues. Trimming cost V 4 bases and J 7 bases, with 11 bases left between them.

This clone was found once. The genes are TRBV29-1 and TRBJ2-5, with D possibly being TRBD1 or TRBD2 (5 bases each). The CDR3 is 13 amino acids. Per the germline V gene, CDR1 is SQVTM and CDR2 is ANQGSEA. The germline V and J ends were trimmed by 3 bases and 3 bases, with 11 bases remaining between them. As DNA, the CDR3 is TGCAGCGTTGAGGGCAGGGACGAAGAGACCCAGTACTTC. Protein sequence: CSVEGRDEETQYF.

This sequence joins TRBV7-6 and TRBJ2-7; TRBD1 agrees at 9 bases. CDR1 SGHVS and CDR2 FNYEAQ come from the germline V gene. V shed 5 bases and J 5 bases; nucleotides not matched to a gene: 10. There are 15 residues in the CDR3. The CDR3 nucleotides are TGTGCCAGCAGCCTCGCTTGGGACAGGGCCGACGAGCAGTACTTC. Its protein product is CASSLAWDRADEQYF.

In this sample, this clone turned up once. This chain connects TRBV5-1 to TRBJ2-7, with 9 bases identical to TRBD1. Germline V lookup: CDR1 SGHRS, CDR2 YFSETQ. The CDR3 spans 14 residues. V lost 0 bases and J lost 7; bases outside the gene matches: 5. In nucleotides, the CDR3 is TGCGCCAGCAGCTTGGGGACAGGGGCCTTGGAGCAGTACTTC. This codes for CASSLGTGALEQYF.

V gene TRBV2 combines with J gene TRBJ2-7, with D perhaps matching TRBD1 or TRBD2 (5 bases each). Germline values: CDR1 SNHLY, CDR2 FYNNEI. V was clipped by 7 bases and J by 3 bases, with 13 bases between them. This CDR3 contains 13 residues. As DNA, the CDR3 is TGTGCCAGCAAGGAGGAACAGGTCTACGAGCAGTACTTC. It translates to CASKEEQVYEQYF.

The chain uses TRBV5-1 and TRBJ1-2; maybe TRBD1 (5 bases). The germline V gene encodes CDR1 SGHRS and CDR2 YFSETQ. CDR3 length: 15 amino acids. V shed 4 bases and J shed 2 bases, with 15 bases lying between them. CDR3 nucleotides: TGCGCCAGCAGCCCGGTCGGGGCTTCGAACTATGGCTACACCTTC. Amino acid sequence: CASSPVGASNYGYTF.

The rearrangement uses TRBV2 and TRBJ2-5; TRBD1 matches at 10 bases. CDR1 and CDR2 (germline): SNHLY, FYNNEI. This CDR3 has 15 amino acids. Trimming took 7 bases from V and 5 from J; bases not matched to a gene: 10. In nucleotides, the CDR3 is TGTGCCAGCATGAAAGAGGACAGGGGGTTCGAGACCCAGTACTTC. Amino acids: CASMKEDRGFETQYF. Variable domain in full (rest from reference TRBV2 and TRBJ2-5): EPEVTQTPSHQVTQMGQEVILRCVPISNHLYFYWYRQILGQKVEFLVSFYNNEISEKSEIFDDQFSVERPDGSNFTLKIRSTKLEDSAMYFCASMKEDRGFETQYFGPGTRLLVL.

The chain combines TRBV7-2 with TRBJ2-4; the D gene is possibly TRBD2 (6 bases). Trimming left V 0 bases short and J 6 bases short, with 9 bases between. The CDR3 is made up of 14 amino acids. CDR1 is SGHTA and CDR2 is FQGNSA in the germline V gene. CDR3 sequence: CASSLAGAGNIQYF. For the CDR3, the DNA is TGTGCCAGCAGCTTAGCGGGAGCGGGAAACATTCAGTACTTC.

The CDR3 sequence: CASSSGRGAMSYGYTF. Written as DNA, the CDR3 is TGTGCCAGCAGCTCGGGCAGGGGTGCTATGAGTTATGGCTACACCTTC. This rearrangement joins TRBV7-9 to TRBJ1-2; TRBD1 is a possible D gene (6 bases). The CDR3 runs to 16 residues. Per germline, CDR1 SEHNR and CDR2 FQNEAQ (reference sequence). V shed 4 bases and J shed 5 bases, with 20 bases lying between them. Using reference TRBV7-9 and TRBJ1-2 for the parts outside the CDR3, the full variable domain is DTGVSQNPRHKITKRGQNVTFRCDPISEHNRLYWYRQTLGQGPEFLTYFQNEAQLEKSRLLSDRFSAERPKGSFSTLEIQRTEQGDSAMYLCASSSGRGAMSYGYTFGSGTRLTVV.

The genes are TRBV2 and TRBJ1-2; 8 bases agree with TRBD1. V lost 5 bases to trimming and J lost 4 bases; unmatched junction nucleotides: 3. The CDR3 sequence is 13 residues long. Germline lookup yields CDR1 SNHLY and CDR2 FYNNEI. CDR3 sequence: CASSQTGVYGYTF. CDR3 nucleotides: TGTGCCAGCAGTCAGACAGGGGTCTATGGCTACACCTTC.

The V gene is TRBV7-3, the J gene TRBJ2-5; D might be TRBD1 (6 bases). This CDR3 is built from 13 residues. The germline V gene encodes CDR1 SGHTA and CDR2 FQGTGA. Trimming took 2 bases from V and 5 from J, leaving 9 bases between them. For the CDR3, the DNA is TGTGCCAGCAGCTTAGGCCAGGGGGAGACCCAGTACTTC. As protein: CASSLGQGETQYF.

The chain is built from TRBV7-2 and TRBJ2-1; TRBD1 matches at 7 bases. The V gene end was trimmed by 5 bases and the J gene end by 9 bases; junction bases not matched to a gene: 4. Germline loops: CDR1 SGHTA, CDR2 FQGNSA. The CDR3 contains 12 residues. In DNA form, the CDR3 reads TGTGCCAGCAGCGACCCAGGGGGTGAGCAGTTCTTC. This encodes CASSDPGGEQFF.